This passage covers 12 T cell receptor beta chains from one sample sequenced in a study of blood T cell repertoires in COVID-19. Sequencing was performed with immunoSEQ multiplex PCR; in TCRdb, only in-frame clones are kept and a portion is missing. The sample holds about 260,000 clones; more than 75% are singletons and the top ten take around 10%. Specimen: peripheral blood. Receptors originate from a man aged 40-50 years who had recovered from COVID-19.

The count of this clone is one. The chain combines TRBV2 with TRBJ2-3; D is perhaps TRBD2 (7 bases). The germline V gene encodes CDR1 SNHLY and CDR2 FYNNEI. Trimming removed 4 bases from V and 4 bases from J, with 12 bases in between. This CDR3 spans 14 amino acids. The CDR3 bases are TGTGCCAGCAGTGGGGGAGGGGGGTCAGATACGCAGTATTTT. Amino acid sequence: CASSGGGGSDTQYF.

The CDR3 here is CASSQEAGGATDTQYF. CDR3 nucleotides: TGTGCCAGCAGCCAAGAAGCGGGAGGGGCGACAGATACGCAGTATTTT. V and J are TRBV4-2 and TRBJ2-3; TRBD2 matches at 10 bases. J gave up 3 bases and V 0 bases, and 3 bases lay outside the gene matches. The CDR3 consists of 16 residues. Germline values: CDR1 LGHNA, CDR2 YNFKEQ.

Only one count was recorded for this clone. J is TRBJ1-2 and V is TRBV12-5, with 9 bases that match TRBD1. V was pared by 0 bases and J by 1 base, with 12 bases of the junction left unmatched. CDR1 LGHNT and CDR2 FRNRAP come from the germline V gene. This CDR3 is built from 19 residues. The CDR3 here is CASGLVQGQGIRFNYGYTF. As DNA, the CDR3 is TGTGCTAGTGGTTTGGTACAAGGACAGGGGATACGATTTAACTATGGCTACACCTTC. Full variable domain (rest looked up from reference TRBV12-5 and TRBJ1-2): DARVTQTPRHKVTEMGQEVTMRCQPILGHNTVFWYRQTMMQGLELLAYFRNRAPLDDSGMPKDRFSAEMPDATLATLKIQPSEPRDSAVYFCASGLVQGQGIRFNYGYTFGSGTRLTVV.

V is TRBV10-3 and J is TRBJ2-7, with TRBD1 as a possible D gene (6 bases). This CDR3 is built from 12 residues. Between the trimmed V and J ends, which lost 6 bases and 3 bases, there was a span of 9 bases. Germline V lookup: CDR1 ENHRY, CDR2 SYGVKD. CDR3 amino acids: CAISEDSYEQYF. CDR3 sequence (DNA): TGTGCCATCAGCGAGGACAGCTACGAGCAGTACTTC.

The V call is TRBV13, the J call TRBJ2-3, with D tentatively TRBD2 (5 bases). This CDR3 comprises 16 residues. Per the germline V gene, CDR1 is PRHDT and CDR2 is FYEKMQ (reference sequence). V was shortened by 2 bases and J by 4 bases, with 16 bases between the two germline ends. The CDR3 sequence: CASSLLVRGTADTQYF. CDR3 sequence (DNA): TGTGCCAGCAGCTTATTGGTACGGGGTACGGCAGATACGCAGTATTTT. The full variable domain, in which reference TRBV13 and TRBJ2-3 provide the parts outside the CDR3, is AAGVIQSPRHLIKEKRETATLKCYPIPRHDTVYWYQQGPGQDPQFLISFYEKMQSDKGSIPDRFSAQQFSDYHSELNMSSLELGDSALYFCASSLLVRGTADTQYFGPGTRLTVL.

The J gene is TRBJ2-5, the V gene TRBV7-2, with D possibly being TRBD1 (5 bases). This CDR3 is built from 12 residues. Trimming stripped 4 bases from V and 5 bases from J, with 8 bases between. Germline-derived CDR1 and CDR2 are SGHTA and FQGNSA. In DNA, the CDR3 is TGTGCCAGCAGCTCAAGGGGTGAGACCCAGTACTTC. Protein sequence: CASSSRGETQYF.

V usage is TRBV2 and J usage is TRBJ2-5; D perhaps matches TRBD1 (6 bases). This CDR3 spans 14 amino acids. V was cut by 7 bases and J by 1 base, with 13 bases left in between. Looked up from germline, CDR1 is SNHLY and CDR2 is FYNNEI. The CDR3 DNA reads as TGTGCCAGCACCCTGGGGGCTCTCCAAGAGACCCAGTACTTC. Translating gives CASTLGALQETQYF. Full variable domain (remainder filled in from reference TRBV2 and TRBJ2-5): EPEVTQTPSHQVTQMGQEVILRCVPISNHLYFYWYRQILGQKVEFLVSFYNNEISEKSEIFDDQFSVERPDGSNFTLKIRSTKLEDSAMYFCASTLGALQETQYFGPGTRLLVL.

The rearrangement joins TRBV5-1 to TRBJ2-1; 8 nucleotides align to TRBD2. The junction had 7 bases not matched to a gene; V was cut back by 2 bases and J by 9 bases. Germline V gene data show CDR1 as SGHRS and CDR2 as YFSETQ. This CDR3 spans 14 amino acids. CDR3 sequence reads: CASSLTGTSPEQFF. In DNA, the CDR3 is TGCGCCAGCAGCTTAACCGGGACTAGTCCTGAGCAGTTCTTC. The whole variable domain, remainder taken from reference TRBV5-1 and TRBJ2-1, is KAGVTQTPRYLIKTRGQQVTLSCSPISGHRSVSWYQQTPGQGLQFLFEYFSETQRNKGNFPGRFSGRQFSNSRSEMNVSTLELGDSALYLCASSLTGTSPEQFFGPGTRLTVL.

The V and J genes are TRBV20-1 and TRBJ2-3; 13 bases map to TRBD2. Germline loops: CDR1 DFQATT, CDR2 SNEGSKA (reference sequence). J gave up 5 bases and V 3 bases, and 11 bases lay outside the gene matches. The CDR3 has 17 amino acids. The CDR3: CSASTVGLAGAQDTQYF. The CDR3 DNA sequence: TGCAGTGCTAGTACAGTAGGACTAGCGGGAGCGCAAGATACGCAGTATTTT.

The table lists this clone with a count of one. V gene TRBV23-1 combines with J gene TRBJ2-7; D is ambiguous. TRBV23-1 belongs to the ORF category, with a function that is uncertain. CDR3 length equals 14 residues. Trimming left V 1 base short and J 1 base short, with 8 bases between. CDR3 nucleotide sequence: TGCGCCAGCAGTCAATTGTACAGATCCTACGAGCAGTACTTC. Encoded protein: CASSQLYRSYEQYF.

The chain uses TRBV7-6 and TRBJ2-7; the match to TRBD1 covers 7 bases. The CDR3 has 14 residues. J lost 0 bases, V lost 3 bases, and 2 bases had no gene match. CDR1 is SGHVS and CDR2 is FNYEAQ in the germline V gene. CDR3 DNA sequence: TGTGCCAGCAGCTTGGGACAGAGCTCCTACGAGCAGTACTTC. Amino acids: CASSLGQSSYEQYF.

The gene calls are TRBV18 and TRBJ1-5; maybe TRBD1 (5 bases). Trimming removed 1 base at V and 4 bases at J, with 5 bases between. The V gene's germline CDR1 is KGHSH and CDR2 LQKENI. CDR3 size: 13 residues. The CDR3 DNA reads as TGTGCCAGCTCACCACAGGGGAATCAGCCCCAGCATTTT. Amino acids: CASSPQGNQPQHF.